This T cell receptor beta chain was captured in a study of cytomegalovirus exposure and HLA in healthy donors. CDR1 and CDR2 (germline): SEHNR, FQNEAQ (reference sequence). Trimming cost V 4 bases and J 2 bases; bases outside gene matches: 6. CDR3 size: 15 residues. Use of 60 Vbeta and 13 Jbeta primers characterized the PCR. Only in-frame clones appear in the TCRdb table, and some are missing; sequencing was by immunoSEQ multiplex PCR. The sample contains about 230,000 clones, 78% of which appear only once. Findings of the study overall: It was likely that a cluster of highly shared sequence variants was a sequencing artifact. HLA restriction was apparent for most CMV-associated TCR beta chains in a later analysis. TCR beta chain V- and J-gene trimming was linked, in a later analysis, to a missense variant in DCLRE1C. Accounts indicate the classifier identified cytomegalovirus status with strong specificity and sensitivity.

To note about this clone: Its cognate antigen is unknown.

The sample was PBMCs. The chain joins TRBV7-9 to TRBJ2-7; 9 bases fit TRBD1. This TCR was sampled from a boy younger than 18 in good health and CMV-seronegative. The CDR3 DNA sequence: TGTGCCAGCAGCTATTCCGGGACAGGGACCTACGAGCAGTACTTC. Protein sequence: CASSYSGTGTYEQYF. The full variable domain, with the rest looked up from reference TRBV7-9 and TRBJ2-7, is DTGVSQNPRHKITKRGQNVTFRCDPISEHNRLYWYRQTLGQGPEFLTYFQNEAQLEKSRLLSDRFSAERPKGSFSTLEIQRTEQGDSAMYLCASSYSGTGTYEQYFGPGTRLTVT.